The 20 T cell receptor beta chains below come from one sample, sequenced in a study of vaccination effects on CD4 cells after COVID-19. Antigen specificity for these receptors is unknown. Assay used: immunoSEQ multiplex PCR; TCRdb lists only in-frame clones, some missing. The table has about 45,000 clones, around 66% seen once; the top ten hold more than 30%. Antigen-specific CD4+ T cell clonotypes were called by their expansion after viral peptide-pool culture in ViraFEST. The authors isolated CD4+ T cells after around 10 days of culture. The person was diagnosed with PCR-confirmed SARS-CoV-2 infection between March and December 2020. Sequenced here: CD4+ T cells from PBMCs cultured with a peptide pool, sampled before COVID-19 vaccination. The source of these receptors is a human donor who had a prior SARS-CoV-2 infection.

The rearrangement joins TRBV30 to TRBJ2-7; no firm D call. Trimming took off 2 bases at V and 4 bases at J, with 18 bases between the two ends. CDR1 is GTSNPN, CDR2 SVGIG, per germline (reference sequence). CDR3 length: 15 amino acids. The CDR3 loop is CAWSPGRIEGYEQYF. The CDR3 DNA reads as TGTGCCTGGAGTCCCGGCCGCATAGAAGGTTACGAGCAGTACTTC.

This clone was detected a few times. The sample holds other DNA sequences that translate to the same CDR3. J is TRBJ1-5 and V is TRBV19; a weak D match, TRBD1 (5 bases). Germline lookup yields CDR1 LNHDA and CDR2 SQIVND (reference sequence). The CDR3 has 13 residues. Between the trimmed V and J ends, which lost 5 bases and 4 bases, there was a span of 9 bases. The chain's CDR3 is CASSVDRNQPQHF. DNA for the CDR3: TGTGCCAGTAGTGTCGACAGAAATCAGCCCCAGCATTTT. Complete variable domain (other parts from reference TRBV19 and TRBJ1-5): DGGITQSPKYLFRKEGQNVTLSCEQNLNHDAMYWYRQDPGQGLRLIYYSQIVNDFQKGDIAEGYSVSREKKESFPLTVTSAQKNPTAFYLCASSVDRNQPQHFGDGTRLSIL.

The chain couples TRBV30 to TRBJ2-2; 10 bases agree with TRBD1. V shed 8 bases and J 4 bases; nucleotides not matched to a gene: 4. The V gene's germline CDR1 is GTSNPN and CDR2 SVGIG (reference sequence). This CDR3 spans 13 amino acids. The CDR3 nucleotides read TGTGCCGGAGGGACAGGGGCCACCGGGGAGCTGTTTTTT. Residues: CAGGTGATGELFF.

The chain carries TRBV30 and TRBJ2-5, with 10 positions matching TRBD1. Germline V gene lookup returns CDR1 GTSNPN and CDR2 SVGIG (reference sequence). With 4 bases clipped from V and 4 bases from J, the junction kept 6 bases outside the gene matches. The CDR3 totals 14 residues. The CDR3 here is CAWNRGTGAETQYF. The CDR3 DNA reads TGTGCCTGGAATCGAGGGACAGGGGCAGAGACCCAGTACTTC.

In its sample, this clone was seen a few times. The chain uses TRBV7-9 and TRBJ1-6, with D possibly being TRBD1 (5 bases). The CDR3 is 17 residues long. Trimming took 3 bases from V and 0 from J, leaving 12 bases between them. CDR1 and CDR2 from the germline V gene are SEHNR and FQNEAQ (reference sequence). DNA for the CDR3: TGTGCCAGCAGCTTCCACAGACAGTCCTCCTATAATTCACCCCTCCACTTT. It translates to CASSFHRQSSYNSPLHF.

This chain uses TRBV5-1 with TRBJ2-7; D unresolved. The CDR3 sequence is 15 residues long. Trimming took off 4 bases at V and 2 bases at J, with 16 bases between the two ends. Germline CDR1 SGHRS, CDR2 YFSETQ. The CDR3 DNA reads TGCGCCAGCAGCCCTGACTTGGTGGGAACCTACGAGCAGTACTTC. Protein product: CASSPDLVGTYEQYF. The whole variable domain, remainder taken from reference TRBV5-1 and TRBJ2-7, is KAGVTQTPRYLIKTRGQQVTLSCSPISGHRSVSWYQQTPGQGLQFLFEYFSETQRNKGNFPGRFSGRQFSNSRSEMNVSTLELGDSALYLCASSPDLVGTYEQYFGPGTRLTVT.

This chain joins TRBV5-1 and TRBJ2-3; no clear D. This CDR3 comprises 14 residues. The germline V gene has CDR1 SGHRS and CDR2 YFSETQ. V lost 5 bases to trimming and J lost 1 base, with 11 bases between them. The CDR3 DNA follows: TGCGCCAGCAGTAAGGGCGATCGCACAGATACGCAGTATTTT. It specifies CASSKGDRTDTQYF.

This chain uses TRBV3-1 (or the pseudogene TRBV3-2) with TRBJ2-2; D gene uncertain. The CDR3 is made up of 13 amino acids. Germline CDR1 reads LGHDT; CDR2 reads YNNKEL (reference sequence). The V end lost 1 base, the J end lost 7 bases, and 7 bases lay between the germline ends. Written as DNA, the CDR3 is TGTGCCAGCAGCCAAGCAGCGAGCGGGGAGCTGTTTTTT. Translating gives CASSQAASGELFF.

J is TRBJ2-1 and V is TRBV6-5; no definite D call. The CDR3 is 11 amino acids. V gave up 6 bases and J gave up 5 bases, with 5 bases separating them. CDR1 and CDR2 (germline): MNHEY, SVGAGI. CDR3 in DNA: TGTGCCAGCAGGACCAACAATGAGCAGTTCTTC. Protein product: CASRTNNEQFF.

The chain recombines TRBV20-1 with TRBJ1-1; D gene unclear. Germline CDR1 is DFQATT and CDR2 is SNEGSKA (reference sequence). Trimming stripped 4 bases from V and 4 bases from J, with 4 bases between. There are 10 residues in the CDR3. The CDR3 sequence: CSAIPTEAFF. CDR3 bases: TGCAGTGCTATACCCACTGAAGCTTTCTTT.

In this sample, this clone turned up once. The V gene is TRBV6-6, the J gene TRBJ2-2; 10 bases fit TRBD1. V shed 7 bases and J 3 bases; nucleotides not matched to a gene: 17. This CDR3 has 19 residues. From germline, CDR1 is MNHNY and CDR2 SVGAGI (reference sequence). CDR3 nucleotides: TGTGCCAGCACTCGCGGGACAGGGGACCGGAGGGGGGACACCGGGGAGCTGTTTTTT. It specifies CASTRGTGDRRGDTGELFF.

The chain links TRBV9 to TRBJ2-7; no firm D call. Trimming removed 4 bases from V and 0 bases from J, with 11 bases in between. This CDR3 spans 14 amino acids. Germline lookup yields CDR1 SGDLS and CDR2 YYNGEE. CDR3 bases: TGTGCCAGCAGCCTCACACCTCTCTCCTACGAGCAGTACTTC. Translating it yields CASSLTPLSYEQYF.

This chain connects TRBV30 to TRBJ2-5; D gene unclear. CDR1 and CDR2 from the germline V gene are GTSNPN and SVGIG (reference sequence). The CDR3 totals 12 residues. V was clipped by 0 bases and J by 2 bases, with 4 bases between them. The CDR3 is CAWSVLQETQYF. In nucleotides, the CDR3 is TGTGCCTGGAGTGTTCTTCAAGAGACCCAGTACTTC.

The genes are TRBV6-5 and TRBJ2-7; D may be TRBD1 or TRBD2 (5 bases each). Germline V gene sequence: CDR1 MNHEY, CDR2 SVGAGI. This CDR3 spans 15 amino acids. The germline V and J ends were trimmed by 4 bases and 2 bases, with 15 bases remaining between them. CDR3 in amino acids: CASSWDRSLPYEQYF. The CDR3 bases are TGTGCCAGCAGTTGGGACCGCTCTTTACCCTACGAGCAGTACTTC.

The chain links TRBV11-2 to TRBJ1-2; 8 nucleotides line up with TRBD1. Losses at the gene ends were 6 bases for V and 2 bases for J; bases not matched to a gene: 5. The CDR3 runs to 14 residues. From germline, CDR1 is SGHAT and CDR2 FQNNGV. The CDR3 sequence: CASSSDRGNYGYTF. CDR3 in DNA: TGTGCCAGCAGTTCAGACAGGGGCAACTATGGCTACACCTTC.

About this clone itself: The sample carries other DNA sequences with the same CDR3. V usage is TRBV18 and J usage is TRBJ1-4; D gene unclear. The CDR3 is 13 amino acids. CDR1 and CDR2 (germline): KGHSH, LQKENI. The V end was cut by 3 bases, the J end by 8 bases, with 10 bases between. The CDR3 DNA follows: TGTGCCAGCTCACCGGCAGGAGACGAAAAACTGTTTTTT. Translation: CASSPAGDEKLFF.

J is TRBJ2-4 and V is TRBV4-1; 7 positions agree with TRBD2. Trimming removed 5 bases from V and 5 bases from J; junction bases left unmatched: 12. CDR1 is MGHRA and CDR2 is YSYEKL in the germline V gene. The CDR3 length is 16 residues. CDR3 loop: CASSSPGRAGENIQYF. DNA for the CDR3: TGCGCCAGCAGCTCCCCAGGGAGGGCCGGGGAAAACATTCAGTACTTC.

This rearrangement joins TRBV2 to TRBJ2-7, with 11 bases matching TRBD2. Trimming took 4 bases from V and 2 from J; bases not matched to a gene: 7. Germline CDR1 SNHLY, CDR2 FYNNEI. This CDR3 region has 16 residues. In DNA form, the CDR3 reads TGTGCCAGCAGTGTGAGGGGGACTAGCGGCCCCTACGAGCAGTACTTC. Translating it yields CASSVRGTSGPYEQYF.

The chain uses TRBV5-1 and TRBJ1-2, with 7 bases identical to TRBD1. The V and J ends lost 2 bases and 6 bases, in that order; junction bases with no gene match: 10. From germline, CDR1 is SGHRS and CDR2 YFSETQ. The CDR3 length is 15 residues. The chain's CDR3 is CASSLRVGGGHGYTF. The CDR3 DNA sequence: TGCGCCAGCAGCTTAAGAGTGGGAGGGGGCCATGGCTACACCTTC.

This rearrangement joins TRBV9 to TRBJ2-3; 15 bases line up with TRBD2. The CDR3 spans 17 residues. Unmatched junction bases numbered 9, after V lost 2 bases and J lost 8 bases. CDR1 SGDLS and CDR2 YYNGEE come from the germline V gene. CDR3 residues: CASSVFGTSGGYGTQYF. The CDR3, as DNA: TGTGCCAGCAGCGTGTTCGGGACTAGCGGGGGGTACGGTACGCAGTATTTT.